The rows below give T cell receptor beta chains drawn from one sample of a study of blood T cell repertoires in COVID-19. Profiling relied on immunoSEQ multiplex PCR, and the TCRdb table lists in-frame clones only, not all of them. Here the sample spans 100,000 to 150,000 clones, almost 70% being singletons. The material sequenced was peripheral blood. The receptor set was obtained from an older woman with acute or convalescent COVID-19. CDR3s include the opening cysteine and the closing phenylalanine or tryptophan. A D gene is named only where the DNA matches it firmly. The listing skips clone size in some rows; elsewhere it reads once, few, many or a size class.

V gene: TRBV29-1; CDR3 length: 16; clone size: .; D gene: TRBD2; J gene: TRBJ2-3; CDR3 protein: CSVEGGTSGDTDTQYF; CDR3 DNA: TGCAGCGTTGAAGGTGGGACTAGCGGGGATACAGATACGCAGTATTTT
V gene: TRBV5-4; CDR3 length: 17; clone size: .; D gene: .; J gene: TRBJ2-1; CDR3 protein: CASSLGGAVSSYNEQFF; CDR3 DNA: TGTGCCAGCAGCCTGGGGGGAGCGGTTAGCTCCTACAATGAGCAGTTCTTC
V gene: TRBV5-1; CDR3 length: 15; clone size: once; D gene: .; J gene: TRBJ1-4; CDR3 protein: CASSFSSGVNEKLFF; CDR3 DNA: TGCGCCAGCAGCTTTTCTTCAGGGGTAAATGAAAAACTGTTTTTT
V gene: TRBV9; CDR3 length: 14; clone size: few; D gene: .; J gene: TRBJ1-2; CDR3 protein: CASSVDRGRYGYTF; CDR3 DNA: TGTGCCAGCAGCGTAGACCGGGGGAGGTATGGCTACACCTTC
V gene: TRBV27; CDR3 length: 14; clone size: .; D gene: .; J gene: TRBJ2-2; CDR3 protein: CASSPTTVTGELFF; CDR3 DNA: TGTGCCAGCAGCCCTACGACAGTCACCGGGGAGCTGTTTTTT
V gene: TRBV30; CDR3 length: 12; clone size: few; D gene: TRBD2; J gene: TRBJ2-7; CDR3 protein: CAWSRRELGQYF; CDR3 DNA: TGTGCCTGGAGTAGGCGGGAGTTAGGGCAGTACTTC
V gene: TRBV12-5; CDR3 length: 15; clone size: .; D gene: TRBD1; J gene: TRBJ2-1; CDR3 protein: CASGLGGTDYNEQFF; CDR3 DNA: TGTGCTAGTGGTTTGGGGGGGACAGACTACAATGAGCAGTTCTTC
V gene: TRBV5-5; CDR3 length: 15; clone size: .; D gene: TRBD1; J gene: TRBJ1-2; CDR3 protein: CASSSGTGGGYGYTF; CDR3 DNA: TGTGCCAGCAGCTCGGGGACAGGGGGTGGCTATGGCTACACCTTC
V gene: TRBV19; CDR3 length: 15; clone size: few; D gene: .; J gene: TRBJ1-1; CDR3 protein: CASVTTGTIWGEAFF; CDR3 DNA: TGTGCCAGCGTAACCACAGGGACCATTTGGGGTGAAGCTTTCTTT
V gene: TRBV15; CDR3 length: 18; clone size: once; D gene: TRBD2; J gene: TRBJ2-1; CDR3 protein: CATSRDSPSGSIYNEQFF; CDR3 DNA: TGTGCCACCAGCAGAGATTCCCCTAGCGGGAGTATTTACAATGAGCAGTTCTTC
V gene: TRBV5-8; CDR3 length: 15; clone size: once; D gene: .; J gene: TRBJ1-3; CDR3 protein: CASSPLVQVGNTIYF; CDR3 DNA: TGTGCCAGCAGCCCCCTCGTTCAGGTCGGAAACACCATATATTTT
V gene: TRBV30; CDR3 length: 14; clone size: .; D gene: TRBD1; J gene: TRBJ2-2; CDR3 protein: CAWSRTGGAGELFF; CDR3 DNA: TGTGCCTGGAGTCGGACAGGGGGCGCCGGGGAGCTGTTTTTT
V gene: TRBV27; CDR3 length: 16; clone size: .; D gene: .; J gene: TRBJ2-3; CDR3 protein: CASSLYGWGGTDTQYF; CDR3 DNA: TGTGCCAGCAGCCTTTATGGGTGGGGGGGCACAGATACGCAGTATTTT
V gene: TRBV11-3; CDR3 length: 16; clone size: once; D gene: TRBD2; J gene: TRBJ2-1; CDR3 protein: CASSLVWPSGGNEQFF; CDR3 DNA: TGTGCCAGCAGCTTAGTGTGGCCTAGCGGGGGCAATGAGCAGTTCTTC
V gene: TRBV4-1; CDR3 length: 14; clone size: .; D gene: TRBD1; J gene: TRBJ1-1; CDR3 protein: CASSPQGAGTEAFF; CDR3 DNA: TGCGCCAGCAGCCCCCAGGGGGCGGGCACTGAAGCTTTCTTT
V gene: TRBV11-2; CDR3 length: 15; clone size: .; D gene: TRBD1; J gene: TRBJ2-7; CDR3 protein: CASSLSGQGDYEQYF; CDR3 DNA: TGTGCCAGCAGCTTATCGGGACAGGGTGATTACGAGCAGTACTTC
V gene: TRBV6-5; CDR3 length: 16; clone size: .; D gene: .; J gene: TRBJ1-1; CDR3 protein: CASSYGGGRGNTEAFF; CDR3 DNA: TGTGCCAGCAGTTACGGGGGGGGCAGGGGGAACACTGAAGCTTTCTTT
V gene: TRBV6-4; CDR3 length: 15; clone size: .; D gene: TRBD2; J gene: TRBJ2-1; CDR3 protein: CASSLSGGSYNEQFF; CDR3 DNA: TGTGCCAGCAGTCTTAGCGGGGGCTCCTACAATGAGCAGTTCTTC
V gene: TRBV7-9; CDR3 length: 15; clone size: .; D gene: TRBD1; J gene: TRBJ2-7; CDR3 protein: CASSYPPGQGDEQYF; CDR3 DNA: TGTGCCAGCAGCTATCCACCGGGACAGGGGGACGAGCAGTACTTC
V gene: TRBV7-9; CDR3 length: 14; clone size: .; D gene: .; J gene: TRBJ2-3; CDR3 protein: CASSLGVSTDTQYF; CDR3 DNA: TGTGCCAGCAGCTTAGGAGTTAGCACAGATACGCAGTATTTT
V gene: TRBV10-3; CDR3 length: 12; clone size: once; D gene: .; J gene: TRBJ1-2; CDR3 protein: CAISEGGYGYTF; CDR3 DNA: TGTGCCATCAGTGAGGGAGGGTATGGCTACACCTTC
V gene: TRBV7-9; CDR3 length: 14; clone size: .; D gene: TRBD1; J gene: TRBJ1-4; CDR3 protein: CASSSGQGREKLFF; CDR3 DNA: TGTGCCAGCAGTTCGGGACAGGGGCGTGAAAAACTGTTTTTT
V gene: TRBV2; CDR3 length: 13; clone size: .; D gene: TRBD1; J gene: TRBJ1-2; CDR3 protein: CASNGQGLYGYTF; CDR3 DNA: TGTGCCAGCAATGGACAGGGCCTCTATGGCTACACCTTC
V gene: TRBV28; CDR3 length: 15; clone size: .; D gene: TRBD2; J gene: TRBJ2-1; CDR3 protein: CASSSIRSGSREQFF; CDR3 DNA: TGTGCCAGCAGTTCAATCCGGAGCGGGAGCCGGGAGCAGTTCTTC
V gene: TRBV9; CDR3 length: 15; clone size: .; D gene: .; J gene: TRBJ1-1; CDR3 protein: CASSVAGTSNTEAFF; CDR3 DNA: TGTGCCAGCAGCGTAGCCGGGACATCGAACACTGAAGCTTTCTTT
V gene: TRBV27; CDR3 length: 18; clone size: .; D gene: TRBD1; J gene: TRBJ1-2; CDR3 protein: CASSTQQGVRKTNYGYTF; CDR3 DNA: TGTGCCAGCAGTACCCAACAGGGGGTAAGAAAGACTAACTATGGCTACACCTTC
V gene: TRBV19; CDR3 length: 17; clone size: .; D gene: TRBD1; J gene: TRBJ1-5; CDR3 protein: CASSYRTGGASNQPQHF; CDR3 DNA: TGTGCCAGTAGCTACAGAACAGGGGGCGCGAGCAATCAGCCCCAGCATTTT
V gene: TRBV5-1; CDR3 length: 15; clone size: few; D gene: .; J gene: TRBJ2-2; CDR3 protein: CASSLADKNTGELFF; CDR3 DNA: TGCGCCAGCAGCTTGGCGGACAAGAACACCGGGGAGCTGTTTTTT
V gene: TRBV10-3; CDR3 length: 16; clone size: few; D gene: TRBD1; J gene: TRBJ2-2; CDR3 protein: CAIRADRGQNTGELFF; CDR3 DNA: TGTGCCATCAGAGCAGACAGGGGGCAAAACACCGGGGAGCTGTTTTTT
V gene: TRBV18; CDR3 length: 15; clone size: once; D gene: TRBD1; J gene: TRBJ2-7; CDR3 protein: CASSPPGQGLYEQYF; CDR3 DNA: TGTGCCAGCTCACCCCCGGGACAGGGTCTCTACGAGCAGTACTTC
V gene: TRBV10-2; CDR3 length: 16; clone size: .; D gene: TRBD2; J gene: TRBJ2-1; CDR3 protein: CASSELAGGPGNEQFF; CDR3 DNA: TGCGCCAGCAGTGAGTTAGCGGGAGGGCCCGGCAATGAGCAGTTCTTC
V gene: TRBV5-1; CDR3 length: 14; clone size: .; D gene: .; J gene: TRBJ2-5; CDR3 protein: CASSVGRGQETQYF; CDR3 DNA: TGCGCCAGCAGCGTGGGAAGGGGTCAAGAGACCCAGTACTTC
V gene: TRBV4-1; CDR3 length: 18; clone size: .; D gene: .; J gene: TRBJ2-2; CDR3 protein: CASSQVGGEKINTGELFF; CDR3 DNA: TGCGCCAGCAGCCAAGTGGGAGGTGAAAAGATTAACACCGGGGAGCTGTTTTTT
V gene: TRBV28; CDR3 length: 14; clone size: .; D gene: .; J gene: TRBJ1-4; CDR3 protein: CASSFQGTNEKLFF; CDR3 DNA: TGTGCCAGCAGTTTCCAGGGAACTAATGAAAAACTGTTTTTT
V gene: TRBV6-5; CDR3 length: 14; clone size: .; D gene: TRBD1; J gene: TRBJ2-5; CDR3 protein: CASIGQGAGETQYF; CDR3 DNA: TGTGCCAGCATCGGCCAGGGGGCCGGGGAGACCCAGTACTTC
V gene: TRBV15; CDR3 length: 15; clone size: .; D gene: TRBD1; J gene: TRBJ2-7; CDR3 protein: CATSRAGDRGYEQYF; CDR3 DNA: TGTGCCACCAGCAGAGCGGGGGACAGGGGCTACGAGCAGTACTTC
V gene: TRBV29-1; CDR3 length: 14; clone size: .; D gene: .; J gene: TRBJ2-3; CDR3 protein: CSVERQGFPDTQYF; CDR3 DNA: TGCAGCGTTGAGCGGCAGGGGTTCCCAGATACGCAGTATTTT
V gene: TRBV19; CDR3 length: 14; clone size: .; D gene: TRBD1; J gene: TRBJ2-7; CDR3 protein: CASSIVDRAHEQYF; CDR3 DNA: TGTGCCAGTAGTATCGTGGACAGGGCGCACGAGCAGTACTTC
V gene: TRBV27; CDR3 length: 16; clone size: .; D gene: .; J gene: TRBJ1-1; CDR3 protein: CASSLARQTLNTEAFF; CDR3 DNA: TGTGCCAGCAGTTTAGCAAGACAGACTTTGAACACTGAAGCTTTCTTT
V gene: TRBV5-1; CDR3 length: 15; clone size: once; D gene: TRBD2; J gene: TRBJ2-1; CDR3 protein: CASSPGTSGSLEQFF; CDR3 DNA: TGCGCCAGCAGCCCTGGGACTAGCGGGAGTTTAGAGCAGTTCTTC
V gene: TRBV11-2; CDR3 length: 14; clone size: .; D gene: .; J gene: TRBJ2-7; CDR3 protein: CASSLSGGAYEQYF; CDR3 DNA: TGTGCCAGCAGCTTATCCGGGGGAGCCTACGAGCAGTACTTC
V gene: TRBV6-6; CDR3 length: 14; clone size: few; D gene: TRBD2; J gene: TRBJ2-7; CDR3 protein: CASSTPGGSYEQYF; CDR3 DNA: TGTGCCAGCAGTACGCCGGGGGGGTCCTACGAGCAGTACTTC
V gene: TRBV28; CDR3 length: 14; clone size: .; D gene: .; J gene: TRBJ2-5; CDR3 protein: CASSTQGLGETQYF; CDR3 DNA: TGTGCCAGCAGTACCCAGGGTTTAGGGGAGACCCAGTACTTC
V gene: TRBV18; CDR3 length: 15; clone size: .; D gene: TRBD1; J gene: TRBJ1-2; CDR3 protein: CASSTDRTGGYGYTF; CDR3 DNA: TGTGCCAGCTCAACAGACCGGACAGGGGGATATGGCTACACCTTC
V gene: TRBV19; CDR3 length: 16; clone size: .; D gene: TRBD2; J gene: TRBJ2-3; CDR3 protein: CASSILQAGRSDTQYF; CDR3 DNA: TGTGCCAGTAGTATTCTCCAAGCGGGACGGTCAGATACGCAGTATTTT
V gene: TRBV19; CDR3 length: 16; clone size: many; D gene: .; J gene: TRBJ2-2; CDR3 protein: CASSIVGRSDTGELFF; CDR3 DNA: TGTGCCAGTAGTATAGTTGGCAGGTCCGACACCGGGGAGCTGTTTTTT
V gene: TRBV11-2; CDR3 length: 15; clone size: .; D gene: TRBD1; J gene: TRBJ2-1; CDR3 protein: CASSLVGTGVNEQFF; CDR3 DNA: TGTGCCAGCAGCTTAGTAGGGACAGGGGTCAATGAGCAGTTCTTC
V gene: TRBV7-2; CDR3 length: 12; clone size: few; D gene: .; J gene: TRBJ2-1; CDR3 protein: CASSLASWEQFF; CDR3 DNA: TGTGCCAGCAGCTTAGCGAGCTGGGAGCAGTTCTTC